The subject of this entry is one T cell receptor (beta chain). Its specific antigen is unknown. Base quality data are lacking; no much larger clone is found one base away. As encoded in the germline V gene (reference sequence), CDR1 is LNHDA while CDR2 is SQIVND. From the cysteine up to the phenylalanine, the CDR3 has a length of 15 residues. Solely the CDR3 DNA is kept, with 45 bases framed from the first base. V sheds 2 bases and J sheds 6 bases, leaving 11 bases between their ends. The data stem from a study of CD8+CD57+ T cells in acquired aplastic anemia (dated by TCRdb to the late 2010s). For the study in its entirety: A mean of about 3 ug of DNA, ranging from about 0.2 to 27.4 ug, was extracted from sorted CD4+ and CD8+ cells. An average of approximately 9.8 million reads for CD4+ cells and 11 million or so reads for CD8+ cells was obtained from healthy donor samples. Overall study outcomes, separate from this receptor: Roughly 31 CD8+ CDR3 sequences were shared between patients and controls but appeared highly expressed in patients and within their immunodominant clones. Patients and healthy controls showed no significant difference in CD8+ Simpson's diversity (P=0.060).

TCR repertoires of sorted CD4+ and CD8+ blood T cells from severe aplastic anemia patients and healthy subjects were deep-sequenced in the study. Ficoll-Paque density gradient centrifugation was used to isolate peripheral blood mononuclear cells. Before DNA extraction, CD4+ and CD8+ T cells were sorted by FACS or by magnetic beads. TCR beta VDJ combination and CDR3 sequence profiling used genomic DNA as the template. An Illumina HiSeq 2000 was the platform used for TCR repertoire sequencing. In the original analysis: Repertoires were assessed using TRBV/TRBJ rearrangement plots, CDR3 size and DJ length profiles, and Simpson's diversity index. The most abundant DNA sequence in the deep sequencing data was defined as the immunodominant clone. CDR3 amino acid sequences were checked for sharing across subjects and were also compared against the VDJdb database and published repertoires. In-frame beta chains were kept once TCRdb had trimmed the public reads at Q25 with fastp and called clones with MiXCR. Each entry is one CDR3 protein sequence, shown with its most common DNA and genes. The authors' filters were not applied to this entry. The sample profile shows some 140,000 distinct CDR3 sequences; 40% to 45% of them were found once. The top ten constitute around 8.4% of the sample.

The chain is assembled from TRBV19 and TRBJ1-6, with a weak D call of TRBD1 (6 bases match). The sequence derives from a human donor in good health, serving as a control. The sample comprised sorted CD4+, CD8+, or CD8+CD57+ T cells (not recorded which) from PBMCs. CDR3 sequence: CASSIQGQSNSPLHF. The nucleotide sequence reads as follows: TGTGCCAGTAGTATACAGGGGCAAAGTAATTCACCCCTCCACTTT.